Following are 24 T cell receptor beta chains from one sample sequenced in a study of blood T cell repertoires in COVID-19. TCRdb's table, derived via immunoSEQ multiplex PCR, lists solely in-frame clones and lacks some. The sample consists of roughly 220,000 clones, 75% to 85% of them appearing once. The sequencing input was peripheral blood. Receptors were obtained from a woman of 80 years or more with COVID-19, enrolled during active disease.

This clone was counted between two and nine times. V gene TRBV29-1 combines with J gene TRBJ1-1, with TRBD1 matching 8 bases. Losses at the gene ends were 7 bases for V and 1 base for J; bases not matched to a gene: 5. Looked up from germline, CDR1 is SQVTM and CDR2 is ANQGSEA. The CDR3 covers 13 residues. CDR3 nucleotides: TGCAGCGGGACGGACAGGGCGAACACTGAAGCTTTCTTT. This encodes CSGTDRANTEAFF.

This sequence joins TRBV11-3 and TRBJ1-1; no clear D. CDR3 length: 16 residues. V lost 1 base and J lost 5, with 17 bases in between. CDR1 and CDR2 (germline): SGHNT, YENEEA. The CDR3 reads CASSLALRGRGTEAFF. The CDR3 bases are TGTGCCAGCAGCTTAGCCCTGCGAGGGAGAGGGACTGAAGCTTTCTTT.

On this clone: The sample contains more than one DNA sequence encoding this CDR3. The V call is TRBV6-5, the J call TRBJ2-5; tentative D call: TRBD1 (5 bases). The CDR3 is made up of 13 amino acids. V was pared by 2 bases and J by 5 bases, with 9 bases between. Germline CDR1 is MNHEY and CDR2 is SVGAGI. The chain's CDR3 is CASSYRGTETQYF. CDR3 nucleotide sequence: TGTGCCAGCAGTTACAGGGGTACGGAGACCCAGTACTTC.

V gene TRBV11-2 combines with J gene TRBJ1-2; no reliable D call. Trimming pared 2 bases from V and 4 bases from J, leaving 17 bases between. The CDR3 extends over 16 amino acids. Looked up from germline, CDR1 is SGHAT and CDR2 is FQNNGV. CDR3 bases: TGTGCCAGCAGCTTATCGAACGCGGGCGGAACCTATGGCTACACCTTC. It specifies CASSLSNAGGTYGYTF.

The chain's CDR3 is CASSFGGLSGANVLTF. DNA for the CDR3: TGTGCCAGCAGCTTCGGGGGGCTATCTGGGGCCAACGTCCTGACTTTC. J is TRBJ2-6 and V is TRBV7-9; maybe TRBD2 (7 bases). Trimming left V 3 bases short and J 1 base short, with 10 bases between. This CDR3 has 16 residues. The germline V gene has CDR1 SEHNR and CDR2 FQNEAQ (reference sequence).

The chain combines TRBV6-6 with TRBJ1-4; tentatively, D is TRBD1 (6 bases). CDR3 length: 14 residues. Germline lookup yields CDR1 MNHNY and CDR2 SVGAGI (reference sequence). V lost 6 bases, J lost 4 bases, and 12 bases lay in between. The CDR3 is CASRGAGYNEKLFF. The CDR3 bases are TGTGCCAGCAGGGGGGCGGGTTATAATGAAAAACTGTTTTTT.

This chain uses TRBV30 with TRBJ1-2, with a possible D match to TRBD1 (6 bases). CDR1 GTSNPN and CDR2 SVGIG come from the germline V gene (reference sequence). V lost 1 base to trimming and J lost 7 bases, with 10 bases between them. The CDR3 totals 12 residues. CDR3 residues: CAWSARQVGYTF. The CDR3 coding sequence is TGTGCCTGGAGTGCCAGACAGGTTGGCTACACCTTC.

The J gene is TRBJ2-7, the V gene TRBV7-8; 9 positions agree with TRBD1. The CDR3 runs 15 residues. J was trimmed by 1 base and V by 5 bases; bases with no gene match: 6. CDR1 SGHVS and CDR2 FQNEAQ come from the germline V gene. Here the CDR3 reads CASSPRTGVSYEQYF. The CDR3 DNA is TGTGCCAGCAGCCCCAGGACAGGGGTTTCCTACGAGCAGTACTTC.

The rearrangement links TRBV24-1 to TRBJ2-1, with D perhaps matching TRBD1 (6 bases). The V gene's germline CDR1 is KGHDR and CDR2 SFDVKD. The CDR3 is 15 amino acids. The V gene lost 4 bases and the J gene lost 7 bases, with 16 bases spanning the gap. The CDR3 bases are TGTGCCACCAGTGACCCTTCCTTTAGGGGGAATGAGCAGTTCTTC. Its protein is CATSDPSFRGNEQFF.

V and J are TRBV19 and TRBJ1-1, with TRBD1 as a possible D gene (6 bases). The CDR3 is 16 residues long. Per germline, CDR1 LNHDA and CDR2 SQIVND (reference sequence). Trimming removed 0 bases from V and 1 base from J, with 12 bases in between. CDR3 coding DNA: TGTGCCAGTAGTATAGATACCCTGGGACAGAACACTGAAGCTTTCTTT. Its protein is CASSIDTLGQNTEAFF. Variable domain in full (rest from reference TRBV19 and TRBJ1-1): DGGITQSPKYLFRKEGQNVTLSCEQNLNHDAMYWYRQDPGQGLRLIYYSQIVNDFQKGDIAEGYSVSREKKESFPLTVTSAQKNPTAFYLCASSIDTLGQNTEAFFGQGTRLTVV.

J is TRBJ2-5 and V is TRBV11-3; no clear D gene. This CDR3 has 10 amino acids. The V and J ends lost 10 bases and 4 bases respectively, with 7 bases between them. Germline V gives CDR1 SGHNT, CDR2 YENEEA. The CDR3 here is CATPRETQYF. In DNA form, the CDR3 reads TGTGCCACCCCTCGAGAGACCCAGTACTTC.

The genes are TRBV10-3 and TRBJ2-3, with 8 bases fitting TRBD2. This CDR3 is 15 amino acids long. The V gene end was trimmed by 5 bases and the J gene end by 3 bases; junction bases not matched to a gene: 7. The germline V gene has CDR1 ENHRY and CDR2 SYGVKD. In DNA form, the CDR3 reads TGTGCCATCAGTTCGGGGGGGGCGCAAACAGATACGCAGTATTTT. Translated, it gives CAISSGGAQTDTQYF.

This clone came up a few times. The J gene is TRBJ1-2, the V gene TRBV23-1; no definite D call. TRBV23-1 counts as an open reading frame of uncertain function. The V and J ends lost 0 bases and 5 bases respectively, with 10 bases between them. The CDR3 loop spans 14 amino acids. CDR3 in DNA: TGCGCCAGCAGTCAATCGCCCCTCAGATATGGCTACACCTTC. It encodes CASSQSPLRYGYTF.

Only one count was recorded for this clone. The V call is TRBV19, the J call TRBJ2-7; 9 nucleotides agree with TRBD2. CDR3 length equals 19 residues. Germline lookup yields CDR1 LNHDA and CDR2 SQIVND (reference sequence). V dropped 3 bases and J dropped 2; count of bases not matched to a gene: 17. CDR3 amino acids: CASSMGVERAGGPPYEQYF. Written as DNA, the CDR3 is TGTGCCAGTAGTATGGGGGTCGAGAGAGCGGGAGGACCTCCCTACGAGCAGTACTTC.

This clone was detected ten times or more. The chain employs TRBV3-1 (or the pseudogene TRBV3-2) and TRBJ1-1, with TRBD1 matching 8 bases. CDR1 and CDR2 (germline): LGHDT, YNNKEL (reference sequence). This CDR3 has 14 amino acids. The trim removed 2 bases at V and 4 bases at J, leaving 3 bases unmatched. The CDR3 loop is CASSQQQGVTEAFF. The CDR3 coding sequence is TGTGCCAGCAGCCAACAACAGGGGGTCACTGAAGCTTTCTTT.

The V gene is TRBV7-6, the J gene TRBJ1-1; no reliable D call. Germline loops: CDR1 SGHVS, CDR2 FNYEAQ. Trimming removed 5 bases at V and 7 bases at J, with 11 bases between. The CDR3 runs to 12 residues. The CDR3 DNA reads TGTGCCAGCAGCGCATTGGCGGTTGAAGCTTTCTTT. Translating gives CASSALAVEAFF.

This chain links TRBV5-1 with TRBJ1-4, with D unresolved. V lost 5 bases and J 3 bases, leaving 11 bases between the germline ends. Germline loops: CDR1 SGHRS, CDR2 YFSETQ. This CDR3 has 14 amino acids. Here the CDR3 DNA reads TGCGCCAGCAGTTCTACAGCTTCTAATGAAAAACTGTTTTTT. It yields the protein CASSSTASNEKLFF.

This clone was observed many times. This sequence joins TRBV6-1 and TRBJ2-3; perhaps TRBD1 as D (5 bases). Germline CDR1 is MNHNS and CDR2 is SASEGT. CDR3 length: 17 residues. Trimming removed 1 base at V and 0 bases at J, with 14 bases between. This chain's CDR3 is CASSEVTGISSTDTQYF. The CDR3 coding sequence is TGTGCCAGCAGTGAAGTAACAGGTATCTCTAGCACAGATACGCAGTATTTT.

The CDR3 is CASSPGTNTEAFF. The CDR3 coding sequence is TGTGCCAGCAGCCCCGGGACTAACACTGAAGCTTTCTTT. V usage is TRBV7-6 and J usage is TRBJ1-1; a weak D match, TRBD1 (5 bases). This CDR3 region has 13 residues. From germline, CDR1 is SGHVS and CDR2 FNYEAQ. Trimming took off 5 bases at V and 2 bases at J, with 9 bases between the two ends. The full variable domain, with the rest looked up from reference TRBV7-6 and TRBJ1-1, is GAGVSQSPRYKVTKRGQDVALRCDPISGHVSLYWYRQALGQGPEFLTYFNYEAQQDKSGLPNDRFSAERPEGSISTLTIQRTEQRDSAMYRCASSPGTNTEAFFGQGTRLTVV.

The chain employs TRBV5-1 and TRBJ1-2; 9 nucleotides align to TRBD1. V dropped 5 bases and J dropped 7; count of bases not matched to a gene: 6. There are 13 residues in the CDR3. The germline gives CDR1 SGHRS, CDR2 YFSETQ. The CDR3 region is CASRGQGLFGYTF. The CDR3, as DNA: TGCGCCAGCAGAGGACAGGGGTTGTTTGGCTACACCTTC.

The chain employs TRBV7-9 and TRBJ2-7; 8 nucleotides align to TRBD1. Germline CDR1 and CDR2: SEHNR and FQNEAQ (reference sequence). J gave up 5 bases and V 5 bases, and 11 bases lay outside the gene matches. The CDR3 is made up of 15 amino acids. The CDR3 DNA sequence: TGTGCCAGCAGCCCGGGGACAGGACGGGGTGACGAGCAGTACTTC. Its translation is CASSPGTGRGDEQYF.

The J gene is TRBJ2-3, the V gene TRBV18, with 14 positions matching TRBD2. This CDR3 region has 17 residues. CDR1 and CDR2 from the germline V gene are KGHSH and LQKENI. V shed 0 bases and J 2 bases; nucleotides not matched to a gene: 1. CDR3 sequence: CASSPPTSGGVTDTQYF. CDR3 nucleotide sequence: TGTGCCAGCTCACCACCGACTAGCGGGGGGGTCACAGATACGCAGTATTTT.

This clone was counted only a few times. This chain uses TRBV18 with TRBJ1-2; D may be TRBD1 (6 bases). The germline V gene has CDR1 KGHSH and CDR2 LQKENI. The length of the CDR3 is 12 residues. Trimming left V 2 bases short and J 6 bases short, with 7 bases between. This CDR3 is CASSPGGDGYTF. The CDR3 DNA is TGTGCCAGCTCACCAGGGGGCGATGGCTACACCTTC.

The rearrangement links TRBV10-3 to TRBJ2-5, with a tentative D call TRBD1 (6 bases). The CDR3 length is 14 residues. V dropped 5 bases and J dropped 9 bases, with 19 bases sitting between them. Germline CDR1 and CDR2: ENHRY and SYGVKD. The CDR3 bases are TGTGCCATCAGTAGCTCTACCGGGAAGGGGGCCCAGTACTTC. Its translation is CAISSSTGKGAQYF.